What follows describes a single TCR beta chain. Its antigen is as yet unknown. Each CDR3 protein gets one entry after TCRdb re-called the 5' RACE reads with MiXCR. The repertoire has approximately 400,000 distinct CDR3 sequences, 17% of them found once; the top ten carry 0.95% to 1.1%. The source of the sample is a study of CD8 T cells in ankylosing spondylitis. Study-level findings and limits: Characteristic of ankylosing spondylitis blood, it appeared, was a TCR beta motif comprising several highly homologous variants. Within matched ankylosing spondylitis synovial fluid, disease-linked clones were reportedly significantly enriched.

The germline gives CDR1 GTSNPN, CDR2 SVGIG (reference sequence). The germline V and J ends were trimmed by 2 bases and 7 bases, with 11 bases remaining between them. The CDR3 covers 13 residues. V usage is TRBV30 and J usage is TRBJ1-4; D not certain. This TCR was recovered from a male donor with ankylosing spondylitis. The sequenced sample consisted of blood, either unsorted or a sorted T cell fraction (not recorded which). The CDR3 DNA follows: TGTGCCTGGAGTTCGGGGAAGAGTGAAAAACTGTTTTTT. Translating it yields CAWSSGKSEKLFF.